Listed here are 9 T cell receptor beta chains from one sample, sequenced in a study of blood T cell repertoires in COVID-19. Some clones are missing from TCRdb's copy, which holds only in-frame ones; the method was immunoSEQ multiplex PCR. Among 60,000 to 85,000 clones listed, about four fifths were seen once. Sequencing was done on a sample of peripheral blood. Receptors originate from a human donor in a cohort sampled during active COVID-19.

V is TRBV19 and J is TRBJ1-1; possibly TRBD1 for D (5 bases). The CDR3 totals 14 residues. Trimming cost V 4 bases and J 1 base, with 10 bases left between them. CDR1 and CDR2 (germline): LNHDA, SQIVND (reference sequence). The CDR3 reads CASSTNRPNTEAFF. The CDR3 DNA reads as TGTGCCAGTAGTACAAACAGGCCGAACACTGAAGCTTTCTTT.

The gene calls are TRBV5-4 and TRBJ2-2; 8 nucleotides match TRBD2. This CDR3 is 15 amino acids long. V shed 3 bases, J shed 3 bases, and the junction held 4 bases outside the gene matches. CDR1 is SGHNT and CDR2 is YYREEE in the germline V gene (reference sequence). The CDR3 is CASSYGLAYTGELFF. CDR3 coding DNA: TGTGCCAGCAGCTACGGACTAGCCTACACCGGGGAGCTGTTTTTT.

DNA of the CDR3: TGCGCCAGCAGCCCCAGTTTCGCGGGAGGGAACAATGAGCAGTTCTTC. Protein: CASSPSFAGGNNEQFF. The chain couples TRBV5-1 to TRBJ2-1; TRBD2 aligns across 9 bases. The trim removed 4 bases at V and 5 bases at J, leaving 10 bases unmatched. This CDR3 comprises 16 residues. Germline CDR1 is SGHRS and CDR2 is YFSETQ.

The chain has TRBV6-2 or TRBV6-3 and TRBJ1-5; D is unresolved. The CDR3 covers 13 residues. V gave up 6 bases and J gave up 5 bases, with 11 bases separating them. CDR1 MNHEY and CDR2 SVGEGT come from the germline V gene. CDR3 bases: TGTGCCAGCAGCTCACTGGGCGATCAGCCCCAGCATTTT. It yields the protein CASSSLGDQPQHF.

The chain is built from TRBV19 and TRBJ2-5; TRBD1 matches 11 bases. Per the germline V gene, CDR1 is LNHDA and CDR2 is SQIVND (reference sequence). Trimming took 7 bases from V and 3 from J; bases not matched to a gene: 7. This CDR3 has 15 amino acids. The CDR3 DNA sequence: TGTGCCAGTAATGTCTGGGGACAGGGGGAAGAGACCCAGTACTTC. Residues: CASNVWGQGEETQYF.

This clone came up a few times. This sequence joins TRBV5-6 and TRBJ1-1; D remains ambiguous. V shed 0 bases and J shed 4 bases, with 13 bases lying between them. Germline CDR1 is SGHDT and CDR2 is YYEEEE. The CDR3 extends over 15 amino acids. In DNA form, the CDR3 reads TGTGCCAGCAGCTTGGTCGTCGGGAGGAGCACTGAAGCTTTCTTT. It is translated as CASSLVVGRSTEAFF.

The chain uses TRBV4-2 and TRBJ2-7; 9 bases fit TRBD2. CDR1 and CDR2 from the germline V gene are LGHNA and YNFKEQ. Losses at the gene ends were 1 base for V and 0 bases for J; bases not matched to a gene: 7. CDR3 length: 17 amino acids. CDR3: CASSQVLAGSLSYEQYF. The CDR3 nucleotides read TGTGCCAGCAGCCAAGTCCTAGCGGGATCTCTCTCCTACGAGCAGTACTTC.

This clone was found a few times. The rearrangement uses TRBV3-1 (or the pseudogene TRBV3-2) and TRBJ2-7; 8 positions agree with TRBD2. V lost 0 bases and J lost 0; bases outside the gene matches: 7. CDR3 length: 17 residues. Germline assignment: CDR1 LGHDT and CDR2 YNNKEL (reference sequence). CDR3 coding DNA: TGTGCCAGCAGCCAAGATGAGCGGGAGAGGCCCTCCTACGAGCAGTACTTC. Amino acids: CASSQDERERPSYEQYF.

The chain has TRBV10-1 and TRBJ1-2; 8 bases map to TRBD1. J was trimmed by 10 bases and V by 4 bases; bases with no gene match: 11. The CDR3 covers 14 residues. Germline loops: CDR1 WNHNN, CDR2 SYGVQD (reference sequence). The CDR3 sequence: CASSGNRGYSDYTF. As DNA, the CDR3 is TGCGCCAGCAGTGGAAACAGGGGGTACTCCGACTACACCTTC.